The sample holds a few counts of the clone carrying this TCR beta chain. The antigen remains undetermined. V lost 1 base to trimming and J lost 5 bases, with 16 bases between them. CDR1 is SGDLS, CDR2 YYNGEE, per germline. There are 15 residues in the CDR3. This record comes from a study of CD8+ T cells in alopecia areata. Study-wide background: The study gave treated patients oral tofacitinib at 5 to 10 mg twice daily.

Study-level findings and limits: With patients, TCR sharing proved less clear than in mice, a difference possibly related to HLA.

RNA extraction and reverse transcription yielded cDNA as sequencing template. TCRdb's table, derived via immunoSEQ multiplex PCR, lists solely in-frame clones and lacks some. Seen here are about 120,000 clones, about 46% observed once, and the top ten hold approximately 18%. Peripheral blood and lesional scalp punch biopsies were taken from alopecia areata patients. Investigators sorted PBMCs to obtain both CD4+ and CD8+ T cells. Sequenced here: CD8+ T cells sorted from blood, sampled at week 0. The chain joins TRBV9 to TRBJ2-7; no definite D call. This sequence was found in a human donor with alopecia areata. CDR3 in amino acids: CASSVREGPLNEQYF. CDR3 coding DNA: TGTGCCAGCAGCGTAAGGGAAGGCCCCCTAAACGAGCAGTACTTC.